The source of this TCR beta chain is a study of T-cell memory formation after mild COVID-19. Findings and caveats of the study: Clonal second-wave expansions that peaked on day 37 had unconfirmed SARS-CoV-2 specificity.

With respect to this clonotype: Its antigen is currently unknown.

Trimming left V 1 base short and J 5 bases short, with 9 bases between. This CDR3 has 14 amino acids. CDR1 is LNHNV and CDR2 is YYDKDF in the germline V gene (reference sequence). A single record per CDR3 protein comes from TCRdb applying MiXCR to the 5' RACE reads. The table records about 560,000 distinct CDR3 sequences, about 20% of them present only once. Sequenced material: PBMCs or a T cell subset sorted from them (not recorded which). The sequence was collected from an adult woman who had mild COVID-19 (a few samples of this study predate the infection). Cell type and time point are not known. The chain uses TRBV15 and TRBJ1-5; tentatively, D is TRBD1 (5 bases). This chain's CDR3 is CATSRGGRDQPQHF. The CDR3 DNA reads TGTGCCACCAGCAGAGGGGGGAGGGATCAGCCCCAGCATTTT.